This T cell receptor (beta chain) was captured by sequencing in a study of identical twins (dated by TCRdb to about 2016). Background for the entire study: TCR alpha and beta repertoires from monozygotic twins, unrelated adults of various ages and cord blood were deep-sequenced to test whether fetal clonotypes persist. Replicate twin experiments were performed at different times using different library preparation protocols to rule out contamination.

From the germline V gene (reference sequence), CDR1 is MNHEY and CDR2 is SMNVEV. The CDR3 runs 14 amino acids, cysteine and phenylalanine included. The DNA shown is the 42-base CDR3, in frame from base 1. V is reduced by 6 bases and J by 7 bases, leaving a spacing of 16 bases between them. In regard to this clonotype: What antigen it recognizes has not been identified. Base qualities are not at hand, and no much larger clone is one base apart.

The library was obtained by 5' RACE. Sequenced on an Illumina HiSeq 2000. A universal primer binding site was introduced by template switching, and a unique molecular identifier was present in the final cDNA, enabling accurate counting of TCR cDNA molecules. Specific primers in the conserved constant-segment region were used to synthesize first-strand cDNA for the TCR alpha and beta chains. To control for contamination, every cDNA library carried two barcodes: a SMART-Mk sample barcode plus Illumina barcodes. TruSeq adapter sequences and Illumina sample barcodes were added in two successive PCR steps. The TCR alpha and beta cDNA libraries were sequenced on the Illumina HiSeq platform using custom primers. The original pipeline was this. MiGEC was used to process raw reads and extract unique molecular identifiers, and MiXCR was used to find CDR3 positions. For each individual, recombination models were inferred using an EM algorithm with the repgenHMM and IGoR tools. The tcR package in R was used for shared clonotype analysis, with sharing normalized by the product of cloneset sizes. Out-of-frame nonproductive sequences were analyzed to study raw recombination free of thymic and clonal selection effects. The public reads were reanalyzed by TCRdb: fastp trimming at Q25, MiXCR alignment, in-frame beta chains only. When rows share a CDR3 protein, they turn into one entry using the most common DNA and genes. The V and J calls come from TCRdb's annotation, not from the publication. The sample profile shows about 720,000 distinct CDR3 sequences; about 18% of them were found once. The ten largest account for roughly 13% of the sample.

The research as a whole found: Zero-insertion analyses could be partly confounded by invariant T cells such as MAIT and iNKT, although diverse VJ usage argued against such confounding for most clonotypes. Conclusions relied on cross-sectional statistical analysis, since the same donors could not be followed over many years. Out-of-frame TCR alpha sharing in monozygotic twins was systematically underestimated by recombination models, whereas sharing between unrelated individuals was in agreement with the recombination models. Abundant cord blood beta clonotypes had fewer insertions, young adult naive repertoires showed a similar but weaker trend, and memory repertoires showed no such trend. Out-of-frame TCR alpha sequences shared between twins showed an excess of low generation-probability sequences compared with coincidental sharing between unrelated individuals. A weaker excess of twin sharing was found in beta out-of-frame sequences because the signal-to-noise ratio was lowered by fewer shared sequences.

Only healthy Caucasian donors were included. The twin cohort comprised three pairs of female monozygotic twins, all aged about 18 to 30 years. RNA for TCR libraries was isolated from peripheral blood mononuclear cells. This sample was also put to use in a study of T cells expressing NK-cell markers. The second paper states: TCR beta-chain repertoires were profiled in sorted CD3+CD56+NKG2C+, CD3+CD56+NKG2C- and CD3+CD56-NKG2C+ T-cell subsets from seven or eight donors. Among the eight sequenced donors, seven were HCMV-seropositive and one was HCMV-seronegative. In several experiments an anti-gammadeltaTCR antibody was added to restrict sorting to alphabetaTCR-expressing T cells. In six donors, the dominant CD3+CD56+NKG2C+ clonotypes ranked among the top 10 CD8+ clonotypes, making up 1.0-7.0% of CD8+ T cells. Those dominant clonotypes were again the most abundant among CD3+CD56-NKG2C+ cells in a handful of donors, at 28.3-60.1%. Whether the expanded NKG2C-expressing T cell clones were specific for HCMV antigens was left unclear. All eight donors whose samples were sequenced were randomly selected healthy volunteers, three of them men and five women. A commercial ELISA kit detecting HCMV-specific IgG in serum was used to determine HCMV serostatus. For a handful of donors, unsorted PBMC were also used to sequence bulk peripheral blood T-cell repertoires. MIGEC was used to demultiplex reads and group reads by UMI, and MiTCR was used to assemble and quantify clonotypes. To exclude erroneous sequences, only TCR cDNA sequences supported by at least two reads were retained. The tcR package was used for downstream repertoire analysis, and clonotypes were matched between fractions using CDR3 nucleotide sequence together with V segment. VDJmatch was used to annotate antigen specificity against VDJdb, with one amino acid substitution allowed in CDR3.

Recombination linked TRBV27 to TRBJ2-1; the D gene remains uncertain. The clonotype comes from a woman under 30 in good health. Sequencing used PBMCs. This receptor has the CDR3 CASRGHILGNEQFF. The nucleotide sequence reads as follows: TGTGCCAGCAGAGGCCACATCCTTGGGAATGAGCAGTTCTTC.